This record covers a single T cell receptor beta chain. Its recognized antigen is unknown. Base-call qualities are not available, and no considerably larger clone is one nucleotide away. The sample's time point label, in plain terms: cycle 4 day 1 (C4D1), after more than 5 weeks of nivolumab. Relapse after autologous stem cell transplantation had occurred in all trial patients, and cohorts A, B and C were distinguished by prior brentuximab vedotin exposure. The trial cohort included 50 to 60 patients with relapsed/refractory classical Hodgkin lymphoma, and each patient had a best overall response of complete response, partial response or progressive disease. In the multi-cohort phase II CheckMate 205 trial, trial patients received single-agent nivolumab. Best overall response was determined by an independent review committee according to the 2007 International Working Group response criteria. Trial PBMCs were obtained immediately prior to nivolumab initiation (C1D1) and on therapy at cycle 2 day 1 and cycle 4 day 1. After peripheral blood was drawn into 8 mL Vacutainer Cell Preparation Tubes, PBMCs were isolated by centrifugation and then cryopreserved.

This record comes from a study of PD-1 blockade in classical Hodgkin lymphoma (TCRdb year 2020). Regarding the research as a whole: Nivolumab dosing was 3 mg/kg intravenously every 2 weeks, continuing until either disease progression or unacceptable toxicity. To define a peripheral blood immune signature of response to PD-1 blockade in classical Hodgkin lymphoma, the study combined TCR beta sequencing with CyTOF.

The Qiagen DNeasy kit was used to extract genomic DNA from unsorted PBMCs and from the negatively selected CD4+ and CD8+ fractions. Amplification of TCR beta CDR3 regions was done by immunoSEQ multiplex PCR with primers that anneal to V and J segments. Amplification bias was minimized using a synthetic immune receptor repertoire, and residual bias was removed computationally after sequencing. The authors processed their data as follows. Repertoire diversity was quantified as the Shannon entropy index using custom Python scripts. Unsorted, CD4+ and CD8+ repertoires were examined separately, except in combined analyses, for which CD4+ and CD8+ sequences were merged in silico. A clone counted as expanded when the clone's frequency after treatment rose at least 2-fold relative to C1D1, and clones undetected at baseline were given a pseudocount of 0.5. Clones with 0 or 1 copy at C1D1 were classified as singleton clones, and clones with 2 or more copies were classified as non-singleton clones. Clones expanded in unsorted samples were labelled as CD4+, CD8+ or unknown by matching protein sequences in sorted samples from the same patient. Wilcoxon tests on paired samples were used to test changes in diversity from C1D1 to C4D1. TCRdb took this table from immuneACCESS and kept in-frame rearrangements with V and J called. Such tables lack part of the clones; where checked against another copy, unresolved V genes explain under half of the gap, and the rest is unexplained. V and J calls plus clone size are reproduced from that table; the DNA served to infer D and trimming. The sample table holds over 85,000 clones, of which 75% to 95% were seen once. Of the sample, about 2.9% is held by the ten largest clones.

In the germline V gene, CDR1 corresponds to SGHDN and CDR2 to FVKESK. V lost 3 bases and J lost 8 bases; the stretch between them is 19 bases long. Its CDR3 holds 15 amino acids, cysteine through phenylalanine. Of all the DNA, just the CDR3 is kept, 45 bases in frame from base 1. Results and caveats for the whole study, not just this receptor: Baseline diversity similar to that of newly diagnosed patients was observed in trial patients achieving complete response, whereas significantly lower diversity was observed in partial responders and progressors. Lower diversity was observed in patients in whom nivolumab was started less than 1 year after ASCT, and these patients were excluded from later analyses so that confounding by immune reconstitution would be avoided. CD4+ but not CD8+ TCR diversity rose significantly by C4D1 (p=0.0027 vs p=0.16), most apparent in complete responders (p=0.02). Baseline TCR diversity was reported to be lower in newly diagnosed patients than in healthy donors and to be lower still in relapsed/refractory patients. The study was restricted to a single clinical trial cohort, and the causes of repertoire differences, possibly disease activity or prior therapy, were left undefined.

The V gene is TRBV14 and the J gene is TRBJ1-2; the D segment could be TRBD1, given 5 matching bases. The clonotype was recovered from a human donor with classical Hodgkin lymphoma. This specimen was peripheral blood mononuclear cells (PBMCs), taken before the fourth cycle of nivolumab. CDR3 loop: CASSHNVIRGWGYTF. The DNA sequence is TGTGCCAGCAGCCATAATGTCATCCGGGGCTGGGGCTACACCTTC.